The 29 T cell receptor beta chains reported below all come from one sample, sequenced in a study of T cell changes during pregnancy in multiple sclerosis. Some clones are missing from TCRdb's copy, which holds only in-frame ones; the method was immunoSEQ multiplex PCR. The sample records about 100,000 clones, roughly 90% being singletons. Specimen: peripheral blood, collected after pregnancy. These receptors were collected from a female donor with multiple sclerosis, enrolled in a pregnancy study.

V and J are TRBV13 and TRBJ1-2; D is uncertain. The CDR3 spans 17 residues. CDR1 is PRHDT and CDR2 is FYEKMQ in the germline V gene (reference sequence). V was trimmed by 5 bases and J by 0 bases, leaving 19 bases between them. DNA of the CDR3: TGTGCCAGCAGCATCACGGGAGAGGGCAGAACTAACTATGGCTACACCTTC. Residues: CASSITGEGRTNYGYTF.

The CDR3 here is CASSVLAGAYEQYF. In nucleotides, the CDR3 is TGTGCCAGCAGCGTTCTAGCGGGGGCTTACGAGCAGTACTTC. This chain joins TRBV7-9 and TRBJ2-7; 10 bases agree with TRBD2. The length of the CDR3 is 14 residues. The germline V gene encodes CDR1 SEHNR and CDR2 FQNEAQ (reference sequence). After removal of 5 bases from V and 4 bases from J, the junction contained 5 bases not matched to a gene.

The CDR3 loop is CASSSDRDGYTF. Written as DNA, the CDR3 is TGTGCCAGCAGTTCGGACAGGGACGGCTACACCTTC. The rearrangement joins TRBV28 to TRBJ1-2, with TRBD1 matching 8 bases. This CDR3 region has 12 residues. J gave up 8 bases and V 4 bases, and 3 bases lay outside the gene matches. Germline assignment: CDR1 MDHEN and CDR2 SYDVKM.

The V call is TRBV7-8, the J call TRBJ2-6; TRBD1 might be the D (6 bases). V was cut by 4 bases and J by 2 bases, with 12 bases left in between. This CDR3 contains 16 residues. The germline V gene encodes CDR1 SGHVS and CDR2 FQNEAQ. The CDR3 sequence is CASSSLQGAGANVLTF. The CDR3 nucleotides read TGTGCCAGCAGCTCGTTACAGGGTGCTGGGGCCAACGTCCTGACTTTC.

The chain recombines TRBV7-3 with TRBJ2-1; the match to TRBD1 covers 11 bases. The CDR3 spans 15 residues. The V gene end was trimmed by 2 bases and the J gene end by 5 bases; junction bases not matched to a gene: 2. The V gene's germline CDR1 is SGHTA and CDR2 FQGTGA. This chain's CDR3 is CASSLGQGADNEQFF. The CDR3 nucleotides read TGTGCCAGCAGCTTAGGACAGGGGGCGGACAATGAGCAGTTCTTC.

The rearrangement uses TRBV27 and TRBJ1-5, with 10 nucleotides matching TRBD1. CDR1 is MNHEY, CDR2 SMNVEV, per germline (reference sequence). V lost 8 bases, J lost 0 bases, and 10 bases stayed unmatched. The CDR3 contains 17 residues. The CDR3 nucleotides are TGTGCCAGCCGATTGTCCGGGACAGGGGTTAGCAATCAGCCCCAGCATTTT. Its translation is CASRLSGTGVSNQPQHF.

V is TRBV2 and J is TRBJ1-1; a weak D match, TRBD1 (5 bases). The CDR3 extends over 13 amino acids. The V end lost 2 bases, the J end lost 2 bases, and 6 bases lay between the germline ends. In germline, CDR1 is SNHLY, CDR2 FYNNEI. The CDR3 DNA follows: TGTGCCAGCAGTGAACAGGGAAACACTGAAGCTTTCTTT. This translates into CASSEQGNTEAFF.

The chain combines TRBV9 with TRBJ2-7, with D possibly being TRBD2 (6 bases). Trimming cost V 2 bases and J 5 bases, with 11 bases left between them. From germline, CDR1 is SGDLS and CDR2 YYNGEE. CDR3 size: 13 residues. The CDR3, as DNA: TGTGCCAGCAGCGTTGGAGGGAGGCACGAGCAGTACTTC. Amino acid sequence: CASSVGGRHEQYF.

J is TRBJ2-7 and V is TRBV6-6; 12 bases agree with TRBD2. V shed 6 bases, J shed 12 bases, and the junction held 9 bases outside the gene matches. The CDR3 length is 13 residues. Germline V gene sequence: CDR1 MNHNY, CDR2 SVGAGI (reference sequence). For the CDR3, the DNA is TGTGCCAGCAGCTCATCTAGCGGGAGGGGACTGTACTTC. Translated, it gives CASSSSSGRGLYF.

This chain links TRBV9 with TRBJ2-2, with 10 bases that match TRBD2. The CDR3 is 16 amino acids. Trimming at V came to 4 bases and at J to 1 base, leaving 4 bases not matched to a gene. Germline V gene lookup returns CDR1 SGDLS and CDR2 YYNGEE. The CDR3 sequence is CASSIRTSGNTGELFF. Here the CDR3 DNA reads TGTGCCAGCAGCATCCGGACTAGCGGGAACACCGGGGAGCTGTTTTTT.

V gene TRBV7-9 combines with J gene TRBJ2-5; 9 bases agree with TRBD2. V was pared by 1 base and J by 2 bases, with 8 bases of the junction left unmatched. Germline loops: CDR1 SEHNR, CDR2 FQNEAQ (reference sequence). The CDR3 is 17 amino acids. The chain's CDR3 is CASSLVGSGGLQETQYF. The CDR3 DNA follows: TGTGCCAGCAGCTTAGTAGGTAGCGGGGGCCTACAAGAGACCCAGTACTTC.

V gene TRBV30 combines with J gene TRBJ2-7, with 9 bases aligning to TRBD1. V lost 4 bases to trimming and J lost 2 bases; unmatched junction nucleotides: 3. The germline V gene has CDR1 GTSNPN and CDR2 SVGIG (reference sequence). The CDR3 has 13 residues. CDR3 protein: CAWTGTGPYEQYF. The CDR3 nucleotides read TGTGCCTGGACTGGGACAGGGCCCTACGAGCAGTACTTC.

The rearrangement links TRBV9 to TRBJ1-4; 9 nucleotides agree with TRBD1. The CDR3 extends over 15 amino acids. Germline loops: CDR1 SGDLS, CDR2 YYNGEE. Losses at the gene ends were 8 bases for V and 8 bases for J; bases not matched to a gene: 13. The CDR3 nucleotides read TGTGCCAGGCATCACACAGGGGGCCTAGGGGAAAAACTGTTTTTT. Translated: CARHHTGGLGEKLFF.

This chain links TRBV6-5 with TRBJ2-2; D gene ambiguous. The V gene's germline CDR1 is MNHEY and CDR2 SVGAGI. V was trimmed by 6 bases and J by 5 bases, leaving 7 bases between them. There are 12 residues in the CDR3. The CDR3 bases are TGTGCCAGCAGCCGTTTGACCGGGGAGCTGTTTTTT. It specifies CASSRLTGELFF.

This chain uses TRBV5-6 with TRBJ1-6, with 10 bases identical to TRBD1. The CDR3 length is 15 residues. V gave up 4 bases and J gave up 7 bases; unmatched junction bases: 5. Per the germline V gene, CDR1 is SGHDT and CDR2 is YYEEEE. CDR3 amino acids: CASSDGQGGNSPLHF. The CDR3 DNA follows: TGTGCCAGCAGCGATGGACAGGGGGGAAATTCACCCCTCCACTTT.

J is TRBJ1-1 and V is TRBV7-6; the match to TRBD1 covers 8 bases. This CDR3 comprises 15 residues. Germline V gene lookup returns CDR1 SGHVS and CDR2 FNYEAQ. Trimming cost V 5 bases and J 5 bases; bases outside gene matches: 10. The CDR3: CASSPIPTGVTEAFF. CDR3 in DNA: TGTGCCAGCAGCCCGATCCCGACAGGGGTAACTGAAGCTTTCTTT.

The chain couples TRBV2 to TRBJ1-6; D is perhaps TRBD1 (5 bases). Trimming cost V 8 bases and J 9 bases, with 23 bases left between them. Germline loops: CDR1 SNHLY, CDR2 FYNNEI. CDR3 size: 16 residues. The CDR3 reads CASAMGGSHYPSPLHF. In DNA form, the CDR3 reads TGTGCCAGCGCTATGGGGGGGAGCCATTATCCTTCACCCCTCCACTTT.

The rearrangement joins TRBV7-9 to TRBJ2-5; TRBD1 matches 7 bases. The CDR3 consists of 15 residues. The trim removed 4 bases at V and 3 bases at J, leaving 8 bases unmatched. Germline assignment: CDR1 SEHNR and CDR2 FQNEAQ (reference sequence). The CDR3 sequence: CASSSGQVWKETQYF. In nucleotides, the CDR3 is TGTGCCAGCAGCTCCGGACAGGTCTGGAAAGAGACCCAGTACTTC.

The chain uses TRBV10-3 and TRBJ2-1; 8 bases are a match to TRBD1. Trimming at V came to 10 bases and at J to 7 bases, leaving 18 bases not matched to a gene. This CDR3 has 16 residues. CDR1 and CDR2 (germline): ENHRY, SYGVKD. The CDR3: CATTGQGGLWGNEQFF. The CDR3 nucleotides read TGTGCCACTACCGGACAGGGAGGTCTCTGGGGGAATGAGCAGTTCTTC.

The chain recombines TRBV10-2 with TRBJ1-2; TRBD1 is a possible D gene (5 bases). This CDR3 has 13 amino acids. Germline lookup yields CDR1 WSHSY and CDR2 SAAADI. Trimming removed 3 bases at V and 5 bases at J, with 10 bases between. The CDR3: CASSESTEYGYTF. CDR3 sequence (DNA): TGCGCCAGCAGTGAATCGACAGAATATGGCTACACCTTC.

The chain joins TRBV4-1 to TRBJ1-1, with 9 bases lining up with TRBD1. The ends lost 3 bases at V and 13 bases at J; junction bases unmatched: 9. Germline assignment: CDR1 MGHRA and CDR2 YSYEKL. The CDR3 is 13 amino acids. The CDR3 loop reads CASSQAGTGRLFF. In nucleotides, the CDR3 is TGCGCCAGCAGCCAGGCCGGGACAGGGAGACTTTTCTTT.

This chain links TRBV7-2 with TRBJ1-3; D unresolved. Between the trimmed V and J ends, which lost 5 bases and 4 bases, there was a span of 6 bases. The length of the CDR3 is 12 residues. CDR1 SGHTA and CDR2 FQGNSA come from the germline V gene. The CDR3 DNA reads as TGTGCCAGCAGCAACAGAGGAAACACCATATATTTT. This gives the protein CASSNRGNTIYF.

The rearrangement joins TRBV7-2 to TRBJ2-7; 12 positions match TRBD1. This CDR3 is built from 15 residues. From germline, CDR1 is SGHTA and CDR2 FQGNSA. V shed 5 bases, J shed 4 bases, and the junction held 6 bases outside the gene matches. DNA of the CDR3: TGTGCCAGCAGCCCATGGGACAGGGGGCTTTACGAGCAGTACTTC. Amino acid sequence: CASSPWDRGLYEQYF. Looking up the rest from reference TRBV7-2 and TRBJ2-7 gives the full variable domain: GAGVSQSPSNKVTEKGKDVELRCDPISGHTALYWYRQSLGQGLEFLIYFQGNSAPDKSGLPSDRFSAERTGGSVSTLTIQRTQQEDSAVYLCASSPWDRGLYEQYFGPGTRLTVT.

This sequence joins TRBV19 and TRBJ2-7; TRBD1 matches at 9 bases. In germline, CDR1 is LNHDA, CDR2 SQIVND (reference sequence). The junction had 3 bases not matched to a gene; V was cut back by 2 bases and J by 1 base. This CDR3 comprises 15 residues. This CDR3 reads CASSILTGGSYEQYF. For the CDR3, the DNA is TGTGCCAGTAGTATATTGACAGGGGGGTCCTACGAGCAGTACTTC.

V usage is TRBV29-1 and J usage is TRBJ1-5, with D unclear. V was pared by 4 bases and J by 0 bases, with 10 bases between. Germline V gene lookup returns CDR1 SQVTM and CDR2 ANQGSEA. CDR3 length: 14 amino acids. CDR3 loop: CSVGAADSNQPQHF. In DNA, the CDR3 is TGCAGCGTTGGGGCAGCTGATAGCAATCAGCCCCAGCATTTT.

Here the CDR3 DNA reads TGCAGTGCTCTAGCGGGAATGGCGCAGTATTTT. Its translation: CSALAGMAQYF. The chain is built from TRBV20-1 and TRBJ2-3; 9 bases agree with TRBD2. J gave up 10 bases and V 5 bases, and 4 bases lay outside the gene matches. The CDR3 totals 11 residues. Germline CDR1 reads DFQATT; CDR2 reads SNEGSKA (reference sequence).

This clone was recorded only once. This chain connects TRBV9 to TRBJ1-2; no clear D. The germline V and J ends were trimmed by 0 bases and 3 bases, with 12 bases remaining between them. The germline CDR1 and CDR2 sequences are SGDLS and YYNGEE. The CDR3 consists of 15 residues. The CDR3 loop is CASSVVGTAHYGYTF. As DNA, the CDR3 is TGTGCCAGCAGCGTAGTTGGTACAGCCCACTATGGCTACACCTTC.

The gene calls are TRBV5-1 and TRBJ2-3, with 8 positions matching TRBD2. V lost 2 bases, J lost 0 bases, and 5 bases stayed unmatched. Germline CDR1 is SGHRS and CDR2 is YFSETQ. The CDR3 spans 16 residues. The CDR3 spells CASSFRTSGSTDTQYF. For the CDR3, the DNA is TGCGCCAGCAGCTTCAGAACTAGCGGAAGCACAGATACGCAGTATTTT.

V and J are TRBV18 and TRBJ2-7, with 7 bases aligning to TRBD2. Trimming removed 3 bases from V and 0 bases from J; junction bases left unmatched: 11. CDR3 length: 17 residues. Germline CDR1 is KGHSH and CDR2 is LQKENI. The CDR3 bases are TGTGCCAGCTCACCGATAGGTCTAGCGGCCATCTCCTACGAGCAGTACTTC. Translated: CASSPIGLAAISYEQYF. Full variable domain (outside the CDR3, taken from reference TRBV18 and TRBJ2-7): NAGVMQNPRHLVRRRGQEARLRCSPMKGHSHVYWYRQLPEEGLKFMVYLQKENIIDESGMPKERFSAEFPKEGPSILRIQQVVRGDSAAYFCASSPIGLAAISYEQYFGPGTRLTVT.